This entry lists 30 T cell receptor beta chains sequenced from one sample in a study of shared clonotypes between healthy human individuals. TCRdb's table, derived via immunoSEQ multiplex PCR, lists solely in-frame clones and lacks some. The sample has around 980,000 clones, around three quarters seen once; the top ten hold roughly 0.62%. The source material was memory CD4+ T cells from PBMCs. Subset given: CD45RA-negative fraction. These receptors were taken from a young man in good health. Some clones in this sample may be carry-over from other donors' samples.

The table lists this clone with a count of one. The chain joins TRBV29-1 to TRBJ2-6, with D uncertain. Trimming stripped 4 bases from V and 0 bases from J, with 13 bases between. The germline gives CDR1 SQVTM, CDR2 ANQGSEA. This CDR3 is 16 amino acids long. The CDR3 protein is CSVVSPGFSGANVLTF. Written as DNA, the CDR3 is TGCAGCGTTGTTAGCCCCGGATTCTCTGGGGCCAACGTCCTGACTTTC.

Points on this clone: A single base is all that separates this from a far larger clone, so a read error is likely. The J gene is TRBJ2-7, the V gene TRBV11-2; perhaps TRBD1 as D (6 bases). V lost 5 bases and J 1 base, leaving 12 bases between the germline ends. Germline V gene lookup returns CDR1 SGHAT and CDR2 FQNNGV. There are 14 residues in the CDR3. This chain's CDR3 is CASSTQDSSYEQYF. The CDR3 nucleotides are TGTGCCAGCAGCACCCAGGACAGTTCCTACGAGCAGTACTTC.

This clone has a handful of counts. The genes are TRBV11-2 and TRBJ2-3; D not resolved. Deletions cut 0 bases from V and 0 bases from J, with 13 bases between. CDR3 length equals 17 residues. The germline V gene encodes CDR1 SGHAT and CDR2 FQNNGV. The CDR3 reads CASSLDPISGSTDTQYF. CDR3 DNA: TGTGCCAGCAGCTTAGACCCCATTTCTGGAAGCACAGATACGCAGTATTTT.

The J gene is TRBJ1-2, the V gene TRBV12-5, with D tentatively TRBD1 (5 bases). CDR1 and CDR2 from the germline V gene are LGHNT and FRNRAP. The CDR3 contains 13 residues. V was pared by 0 bases and J by 8 bases, with 10 bases between. The CDR3 spells CASGLVQGRGYTF. CDR3 bases: TGTGCTAGTGGTTTGGTCCAGGGACGCGGCTACACCTTC.

J is TRBJ2-1 and V is TRBV7-2; D is unclear. V lost 2 bases and J 10 bases, leaving 9 bases between the germline ends. The CDR3 is made up of 12 amino acids. The germline gives CDR1 SGHTA, CDR2 FQGNSA. The DNA for the CDR3 is TGTGCCAGCAGCTTATACATGGGAGAGCAGTTCTTC. This translates into CASSLYMGEQFF.

This rearrangement joins TRBV4-2 to TRBJ2-7; the match to TRBD1 covers 9 bases. The CDR3 extends over 15 amino acids. The germline V gene encodes CDR1 LGHNA and CDR2 YNFKEQ. With V trimmed by 4 bases and J by 6 bases, 10 bases remained unmatched. This chain's CDR3 is CASSPGRTGVGEQYF. CDR3 bases: TGTGCCAGCAGCCCGGGGAGGACAGGGGTAGGCGAGCAGTACTTC.

The V and J genes are TRBV30 and TRBJ1-2; TRBD1 matches at 7 bases. Germline assignment: CDR1 GTSNPN and CDR2 SVGIG (reference sequence). Losses at the gene ends were 2 bases for V and 4 bases for J; bases not matched to a gene: 13. The CDR3 has 16 amino acids. The CDR3 is CAWSNSWDRAFYGYTF. For the CDR3, the DNA is TGTGCCTGGAGTAACTCCTGGGACAGAGCTTTCTATGGCTACACCTTC.

Only a few counts were recorded for this clone. The chain links TRBV5-1 to TRBJ2-7, with 7 bases identical to TRBD2. The V segment lost 0 bases and the J segment 0 bases; nucleotides outside the gene matches: 9. The CDR3 has 17 residues. Germline CDR1 and CDR2: SGHRS and YFSETQ. The CDR3: CASSLARGEDISYEQYF. The CDR3, as DNA: TGCGCCAGCAGCTTGGCCCGGGGGGAGGACATCTCCTACGAGCAGTACTTC.

The chain has TRBV6-5 and TRBJ1-2; the D gene is possibly TRBD1 (5 bases). Germline loops: CDR1 MNHEY, CDR2 SVGAGI. Deletions cut 8 bases from V and 8 bases from J, with 18 bases between. The length of the CDR3 is 13 residues. The CDR3 DNA is TGTGCCAGCCAGGGACGGCCGACTGGAGGCTACACCTTC. Amino acid sequence: CASQGRPTGGYTF.

In regard to this clone: Given a much more abundant clone one base away, this may be a read error. This chain links TRBV5-6 with TRBJ2-2; no clear D gene. The V end lost 0 bases, the J end lost 0 bases, and 6 bases lay between the germline ends. The CDR3 loop spans 15 amino acids. CDR1 is SGHDT and CDR2 is YYEEEE in the germline V gene. The CDR3 nucleotides are TGTGCCAGCAGCTTGGCAGGAGCGAACACCGGGGAGCTGTTTTTT. Amino acid sequence: CASSLAGANTGELFF.

The genes are TRBV27 and TRBJ2-7; a possible D gene is TRBD1 (5 bases). Trimming stripped 0 bases from V and 2 bases from J, with 8 bases between. CDR1 is MNHEY, CDR2 SMNVEV, per germline (reference sequence). The CDR3 extends over 14 amino acids. The CDR3 region is CASSLSAGPYEQYF. DNA for the CDR3: TGTGCCAGCAGTTTATCCGCAGGGCCCTACGAGCAGTACTTC.

The rearrangement joins TRBV9 to TRBJ2-3; D unclear. The CDR3 is made up of 16 amino acids. The V gene lost 4 bases and the J gene lost 0 bases, with 15 bases spanning the gap. Germline CDR1 is SGDLS and CDR2 is YYNGEE. The CDR3 reads CASSPPTATSTDTQYF. For the CDR3, the DNA is TGTGCCAGCAGCCCGCCGACGGCAACTAGCACAGATACGCAGTATTTT. The entire variable domain, with the rest obtained from reference TRBV9 and TRBJ2-3, is as follows: DSGVTQTPKHLITATGQRVTLRCSPRSGDLSVYWYQQSLDQGLQFLIQYYNGEERAKGNILERFSAQQFPDLHSELNLSSLELGDSALYFCASSPPTATSTDTQYFGPGTRLTVL.

This clone has a single count. The V gene is TRBV28, the J gene TRBJ2-7; maybe TRBD1 (5 bases). Germline V gene sequence: CDR1 MDHEN, CDR2 SYDVKM. V lost 5 bases to trimming and J lost 3 bases, with 11 bases between them. CDR3 length equals 13 residues. The CDR3 coding sequence is TGTGCCAGCAGTACCCCAGGGTTCTACGAGCAGTACTTC. Amino acids: CASSTPGFYEQYF. The full variable domain, rest sourced from reference TRBV28 and TRBJ2-7, is DVKVTQSSRYLVKRTGEKVFLECVQDMDHENMFWYRQDPGLGLRLIYFSYDVKMKEKGDIPEGYSVSREKKERFSLILESASTNQTSMYLCASSTPGFYEQYFGPGTRLTVT.

The chain is built from TRBV5-1 and TRBJ2-2, with 14 positions matching TRBD2. CDR1 is SGHRS, CDR2 YFSETQ, per germline. The J segment lost 5 bases and the V segment lost 4 bases, leaving 7 bases of the junction unmatched. CDR3 length: 17 residues. CDR3 protein: CASSGGLAGVATGELFF. Written as DNA, the CDR3 is TGCGCCAGCAGCGGGGGACTAGCGGGAGTGGCGACCGGGGAGCTGTTTTTT.

The chain combines TRBV11-2 with TRBJ1-2; no definite D call. Trimming shortened V by 4 bases and J by 1 base, and 4 bases separated the two germline ends. Germline assignment: CDR1 SGHAT and CDR2 FQNNGV. This CDR3 contains 12 residues. In DNA, the CDR3 is TGTGCCAGCAGCTATGTTAACTATGGCTACACCTTC. Translating it yields CASSYVNYGYTF.

The chain has TRBV5-1 and TRBJ2-1, with a weak D call TRBD2 (6 bases). The V end was cut by 0 bases, the J end by 5 bases, with 9 bases between. This CDR3 has 14 residues. From germline, CDR1 is SGHRS and CDR2 YFSETQ. The DNA of the CDR3 is TGCGCCAGCAGCTTGGGGGGACTCCACAATGAGCAGTTCTTC. It yields the protein CASSLGGLHNEQFF.

This clone turned up a few times. This chain uses TRBV4-3 with TRBJ1-4, with D uncertain. V was trimmed by 0 bases and J by 10 bases, leaving 9 bases between them. Germline values: CDR1 LGHNA, CDR2 YSLEER. There are 13 residues in the CDR3. In nucleotides, the CDR3 is TGCGCCAGCAGCCAAGATACTACGCCAAAACTGTTTTTT. This sequence encodes CASSQDTTPKLFF.

This clone was picked up a small number of times. This sequence joins TRBV6-5 and TRBJ2-3; D unclear. This CDR3 spans 15 amino acids. CDR1 MNHEY and CDR2 SVGAGI come from the germline V gene. The V end lost 7 bases, the J end lost 1 base, and 15 bases lay between the germline ends. The CDR3 DNA reads as TGTGCCAGCACCCAAGATAGCTCCGGCACAGATACGCAGTATTTT. Translating gives CASTQDSSGTDTQYF.

The chain is built from TRBV4-1 and TRBJ2-3, with 9 nucleotides matching TRBD2. The CDR3 has 16 amino acids. CDR1 is MGHRA, CDR2 YSYEKL, per germline. Losses at the gene ends were 2 bases for V and 4 bases for J; bases not matched to a gene: 7. The chain's CDR3 is CASSQSGTSPSDTQYF. The CDR3 DNA sequence: TGCGCCAGCAGCCAATCCGGGACTAGCCCATCAGATACGCAGTATTTT.

V gene TRBV6-5 combines with J gene TRBJ2-7; D remains ambiguous. Between the trimmed V and J ends, which lost 5 bases and 0 bases, there was a span of 8 bases. The CDR3 extends over 13 amino acids. Germline V gene lookup returns CDR1 MNHEY and CDR2 SVGAGI. CDR3 nucleotide sequence: TGTGCCAGCAGTCGCCTGAGCTCCTACGAGCAGTACTTC. This encodes CASSRLSSYEQYF.

J is TRBJ2-6 and V is TRBV2; possible D gene TRBD1, 7 bases. The CDR3 contains 14 residues. CDR1 is SNHLY and CDR2 is FYNNEI in the germline V gene. V lost 8 bases and J lost 2, with 10 bases in between. This chain's CDR3 is CASGGTAGANVLTF. The CDR3 bases are TGTGCCAGCGGGGGGACAGCTGGGGCCAACGTCCTGACTTTC.

This clone was counted many times. V gene TRBV19 combines with J gene TRBJ1-3, with D unresolved. The CDR3 extends over 16 amino acids. V was clipped by 6 bases and J by 5 bases, with 20 bases between them. CDR1 LNHDA and CDR2 SQIVND come from the germline V gene (reference sequence). CDR3 protein: CASRNYESRFRNTIYF. CDR3 coding DNA: TGTGCCAGTAGGAATTACGAGTCGAGGTTTAGAAACACCATATATTTT.

Regarding this clone: This likely traces to a read error, being one base from a far larger clone. Additional DNA sequences in this sample encode the identical CDR3. This sequence joins TRBV2 and TRBJ2-5; D call uncertain. V lost 6 bases and J 1 base, leaving 3 bases between the germline ends. CDR3 length equals 11 residues. Germline CDR1 reads SNHLY; CDR2 reads FYNNEI. CDR3 DNA sequence: TGTGCCAGCAGCACCCAAGAGACCCAGTACTTC. Residues: CASSTQETQYF.

This clone was detected only once. This chain uses TRBV7-9 with TRBJ2-7; no firm D call. This CDR3 comprises 13 residues. V was trimmed by 2 bases and J by 6 bases, leaving 11 bases between them. Germline assignment: CDR1 SEHNR and CDR2 FQNEAQ (reference sequence). The CDR3 region is CASSLLTPSEQYF. In DNA, the CDR3 is TGTGCCAGCAGCTTATTGACACCTTCCGAGCAGTACTTC.

The chain combines TRBV2 with TRBJ2-5, with TRBD1 identical over 7 bases. The J call may be incorrect, as the DNA end agrees better with TRBJ2-7. In germline, CDR1 is SNHLY, CDR2 FYNNEI. This CDR3 region has 15 residues. CDR3 coding DNA: TGTGCCAGCAGGGACAGGCACTCCCCTTCCTACGAGCAGTACTTC. Protein product: CASRDRHSPSYEQYF.

The V and J genes are TRBV28 and TRBJ1-5, with D tentatively TRBD1 (6 bases). Germline V gene sequence: CDR1 MDHEN, CDR2 SYDVKM. CDR3 length: 15 amino acids. V was pared by 8 bases and J by 4 bases, with 18 bases between. The CDR3 region has the DNA TGTGCCAGCTCCAATCGGGGGGGCCAAAATCAGCCCCAGCATTTT. The encoded protein is CASSNRGGQNQPQHF.

V usage is TRBV5-4 and J usage is TRBJ2-1; a possible D gene is TRBD2 (6 bases). V shed 2 bases and J shed 5 bases, with 17 bases lying between them. In germline, CDR1 is SGHNT, CDR2 YYREEE (reference sequence). The CDR3 runs 16 residues. CDR3 DNA sequence: TGTGCCAGCAGCTTCTTTCACGGACTACAAAACAATGAGCAGTTCTTC. This translates into CASSFFHGLQNNEQFF.

This clone was found many times. J is TRBJ1-2 and V is TRBV18; D is possibly TRBD1 (5 bases). This CDR3 is built from 14 residues. Trimming took 5 bases from V and 4 from J, leaving 14 bases between them. Germline V gene data show CDR1 as KGHSH and CDR2 as LQKENI. The chain's CDR3 is CASSLVTDPYGYTF. The DNA for the CDR3 is TGTGCCAGCTCATTGGTGACAGACCCCTATGGCTACACCTTC. The full variable domain, with the rest looked up from reference TRBV18 and TRBJ1-2, is NAGVMQNPRHLVRRRGQEARLRCSPMKGHSHVYWYRQLPEEGLKFMVYLQKENIIDESGMPKERFSAEFPKEGPSILRIQQVVRGDSAAYFCASSLVTDPYGYTFGSGTRLTVV.

The chain joins TRBV29-1 to TRBJ2-5; a weak D match, TRBD2 (5 bases). The germline gives CDR1 SQVTM, CDR2 ANQGSEA. This CDR3 contains 13 residues. Trimming pared 6 bases from V and 7 bases from J, leaving 18 bases between. The CDR3 DNA is TGCAGCGTCTCACTGACTACCTTGGGGACCCAGTACTTC. It yields the protein CSVSLTTLGTQYF.

The chain links TRBV7-2 to TRBJ1-2; D is undetermined. V gave up 7 bases and J gave up 4 bases, with 16 bases separating them. CDR3 length equals 14 residues. Germline CDR1 is SGHTA and CDR2 is FQGNSA. The CDR3 here is CASTPDPGGYGYTF. As DNA, the CDR3 is TGTGCCAGCACCCCGGATCCGGGAGGCTATGGCTACACCTTC.